This TCR beta chain was retrieved from a study of blood T cell repertoires in COVID-19. Turning to the study itself: Sample material is recorded as cDNA or gDNA derived from T cells, B-cell-depleted T cells, or PBMCs.

V was pared by 6 bases and J by 4 bases, with 6 bases of the junction left unmatched. This CDR3 is 15 amino acids long. The germline CDR1 and CDR2 sequences are MNHEY and SVGAGI. Enrolled through a virtual design, the participants were between roughly 18 and 90 years of age and came from under 25 US areas. Cohort 3 recovery required two negative PCRs, clearance, or symptom resolution. Per the authors' pipeline: Amplifying reference gene primers gave estimates of nucleated cell counts. Sequenced by immunoSEQ multiplex PCR; TCRdb stores in-frame clones only, minus some. The V and J calls and clone size were taken over from that table, and D and trimming were inferred from the DNA. This sample has 250,000 to 350,000 clones, with around 90% found just once.

The sequencing input was PBMCs or T cells enriched from blood (not recorded which). The chain recombines TRBV6-5 with TRBJ2-7; 13 nucleotides align to TRBD2. The clonotype originates from a woman aged 30 to 39 who had recovered from COVID-19. CDR3 DNA sequence: TGTGCCAGCAGACGGACTAGCGGGAGTCTTTACGAGCAGTACTTC. It translates to CASRRTSGSLYEQYF.